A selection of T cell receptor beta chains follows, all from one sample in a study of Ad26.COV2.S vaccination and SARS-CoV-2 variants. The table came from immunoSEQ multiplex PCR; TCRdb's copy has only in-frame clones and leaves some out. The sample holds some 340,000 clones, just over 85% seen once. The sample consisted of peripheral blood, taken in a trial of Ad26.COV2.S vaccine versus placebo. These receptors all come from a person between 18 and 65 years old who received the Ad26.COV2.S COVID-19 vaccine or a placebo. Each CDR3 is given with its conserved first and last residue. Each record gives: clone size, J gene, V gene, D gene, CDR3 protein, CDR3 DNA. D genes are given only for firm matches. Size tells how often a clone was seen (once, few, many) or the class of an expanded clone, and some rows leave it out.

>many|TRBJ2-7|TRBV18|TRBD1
CASRETGWGYEQYF
TGTGCCAGCAGGGAGACAGGGTGGGGGTACGAGCAGTACTTC
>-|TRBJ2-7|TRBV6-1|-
CASSEDEQYF
TGTGCCAGCAGTGAAGACGAGCAGTACTTC
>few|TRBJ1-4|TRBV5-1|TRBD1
CASSGQGTNEKLFF
TGCGCCAGCAGCGGACAGGGCACTAATGAAAAACTGTTTTTT
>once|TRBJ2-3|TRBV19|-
CASSIGGGGTDTQYF
TGTGCCAGTAGTATTGGAGGGGGAGGCACAGATACGCAGTATTTT
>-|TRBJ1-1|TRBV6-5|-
CATNRGLVMNTEAFF
TGTGCCACCAACCGGGGGCTGGTGATGAACACTGAAGCTTTCTTT
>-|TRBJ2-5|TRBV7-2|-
CASRHDTETQYF
TGTGCCAGCAGACACGATACTGAGACCCAGTACTTC
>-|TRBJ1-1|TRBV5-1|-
CASSLVGFEAFF
TGCGCCAGCAGCTTGGTTGGCTTCGAGGCTTTCTTT
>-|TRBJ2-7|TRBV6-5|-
CASSYHGTGKSYEQYF
TGTGCCAGCAGTTACCATGGGACTGGGAAGTCCTACGAGCAGTACTTC
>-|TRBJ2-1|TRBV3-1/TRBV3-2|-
CASSQEYAGYNEQFF
TGTGCCAGCAGCCAAGAGTATGCGGGTTACAATGAGCAGTTCTTC
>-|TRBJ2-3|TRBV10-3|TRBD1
CAIRSDRGQVDTQYF
TGTGCCATCAGATCGGACAGGGGGCAAGTAGATACGCAGTATTTT
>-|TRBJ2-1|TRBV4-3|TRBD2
CASSQHTSGGYNEQFF
TGCGCCAGCAGCCAACATACTAGCGGGGGCTACAATGAGCAGTTCTTC
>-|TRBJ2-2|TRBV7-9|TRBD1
CASSLVFTGTDTGELFF
TGTGCCAGCAGCTTAGTTTTTACAGGGACAGACACCGGGGAGCTGTTTTTT
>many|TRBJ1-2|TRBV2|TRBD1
CASIGVRTGGGPYGYTF
TGTGCCAGCATCGGGGTCAGGACAGGAGGGGGCCCGTATGGCTACACCTTC
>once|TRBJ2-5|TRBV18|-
CASSRGLEETQYF
TGTGCCAGCTCTAGAGGTTTGGAAGAGACCCAGTACTTC
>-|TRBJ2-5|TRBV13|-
CASSSWGNEETQYF
TGTGCCAGCAGCTCTTGGGGGAACGAAGAGACCCAGTACTTC
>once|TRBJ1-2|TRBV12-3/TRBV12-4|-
CASSFSRVGGYTF
TGTGCCAGCAGTTTCTCCAGGGTAGGTGGCTACACCTTC
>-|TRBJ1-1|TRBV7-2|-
CASSLDVGRAFF
TGTGCCAGCAGCTTAGACGTGGGGAGAGCTTTCTTT
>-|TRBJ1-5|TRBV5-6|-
CASSLAVRDTPQHF
TGTGCCAGCAGCTTGGCCGTAAGGGATACTCCACAGCATTTT
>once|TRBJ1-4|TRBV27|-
CASSLLTQEKLFF
TGTGCCAGCAGTTTGCTTACGCAGGAAAAACTGTTTTTT
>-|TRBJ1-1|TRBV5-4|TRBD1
CASSARLGTGGKNTEAFF
TGTGCCAGCAGCGCCCGACTCGGGACAGGGGGTAAGAACACTGAAGCTTTCTTT
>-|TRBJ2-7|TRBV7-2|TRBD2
CASSPSRVAGVYEQYF
TGTGCCAGCAGCCCGTCGCGGGTGGCGGGGGTCTACGAGCAGTACTTC
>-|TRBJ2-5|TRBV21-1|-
CASSNNYKGTQETQYF
TGTGCCAGCAGCAATAATTACAAGGGGACCCAAGAGACCCAGTACTTC
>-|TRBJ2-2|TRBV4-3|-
CASSQDSGLAWNTGELFF
TGCGCCAGCAGCCAAGATTCAGGGCTAGCGTGGAACACCGGGGAGCTGTTTTTT
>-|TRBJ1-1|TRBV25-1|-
CASRGSYSTEAFF
TGTGCCAGCAGGGGGTCCTATAGCACTGAAGCTTTCTTT
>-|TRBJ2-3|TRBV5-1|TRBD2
CASSFGLAGASTDTQYF
TGCGCCAGCAGCTTCGGGCTAGCGGGGGCGAGCACAGATACGCAGTATTTT
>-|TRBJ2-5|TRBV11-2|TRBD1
CASSFGTAYQETQYF
TGTGCCAGCAGCTTCGGGACAGCGTACCAAGAGACCCAGTACTTC
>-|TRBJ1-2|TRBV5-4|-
CASSLAGGGQDYGYTF
TGTGCCAGCAGCCTAGCCGGGGGAGGGCAGGACTATGGCTACACCTTC
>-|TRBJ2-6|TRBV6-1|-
CASSEKARGWAGANVLTF
TGTGCCAGCAGTGAAAAGGCCAGGGGTTGGGCTGGGGCCAACGTCCTGACTTTC
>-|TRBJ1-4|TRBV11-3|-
CASSLEAVRQFDLTNEKLFF
TGTGCCAGCAGCTTAGAAGCTGTGCGACAGTTTGATTTAACTAATGAAAAACTGTTTTTT
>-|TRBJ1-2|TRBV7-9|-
CASSPVGVYYGYTF
TGTGCCAGCAGCCCCGTCGGCGTGTACTATGGCTACACCTTC
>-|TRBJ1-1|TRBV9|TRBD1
CASSPRTGGAFF
TGTGCCAGCAGCCCCCGGACAGGGGGTGCTTTCTTT
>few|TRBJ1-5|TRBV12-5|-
CASGLARAPQHF
TGTGCTAGTGGTTTGGCCCGTGCGCCCCAGCATTTT
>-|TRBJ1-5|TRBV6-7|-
CASSYRTENSNQPQHF
TGTGCCAGCAGTTACAGGACAGAGAATAGCAATCAGCCCCAGCATTTT
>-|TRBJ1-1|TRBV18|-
CASSPPRVQRGTEAFF
TGTGCCAGCTCACCACCTAGGGTACAGCGGGGCACTGAAGCTTTCTTT
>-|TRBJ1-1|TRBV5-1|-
CASSLNGQEAFF
TGCGCCAGCAGCTTGAATGGGCAGGAAGCTTTCTTT
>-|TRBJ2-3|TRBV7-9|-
CASSLGGTDTQYF
TGTGCCAGCAGCTTAGGGGGCACAGATACGCAGTATTTT
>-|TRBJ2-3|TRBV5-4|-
CASSHEVEGGGTQYF
TGTGCCAGCTCCCACGAAGTAGAGGGTGGCGGTACGCAGTATTTT
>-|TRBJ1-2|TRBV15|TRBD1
CATSRGTGEDDYGYTF
TGTGCCACCAGCAGGGGGACAGGGGAAGATGACTATGGCTACACCTTC
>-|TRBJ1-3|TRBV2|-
CASSEARGGSGNTIYF
TGTGCCAGCAGTGAAGCCCGAGGAGGCTCTGGAAACACCATATATTTT
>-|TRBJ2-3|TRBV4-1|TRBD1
CASSQDLTTDRGRADTQYF
TGCGCCAGCAGCCAAGACCTTACCACTGACAGGGGGCGAGCAGATACGCAGTATTTT